These T cell receptor beta chains were read from a single sample in a study of T-cell memory formation after mild COVID-19. One entry per CDR3 protein results from TCRdb running MiXCR on the 5' RACE reads. The repertoire consists of approximately 450,000 distinct CDR3 sequences, with 15% to 20% occurring once and the leading ten covering approximately 13%. Sequencing was carried out using PBMCs or a T cell subset sorted from them (not recorded which). The source of these receptors is an adult woman who had mild COVID-19 (a few samples of this study predate the infection). Cell type and time point are not known. Each CDR3 is given with its conserved first and last residue. Fields, in order: clone size, J gene, V gene, D gene, CDR3 protein, CDR3 DNA. A D gene is named only where the DNA matches it firmly. Only part of the rows carry a size: once, few, many, or a class if the clone is expanded.

NA | TRBJ2-7 | TRBV12-3/TRBV12-4 | NA | CASSRGGGLSSYEQYF | TGTGCCAGCAGTCGAGGGGGGGGACTCAGCTCCTACGAGCAGTACTTC
NA | TRBJ1-2 | TRBV2 | TRBD1 | CASSVGQGVHYGYTF | TGTGCCAGCAGTGTAGGGCAGGGGGTTCACTATGGCTACACCTTC
many | TRBJ2-1 | TRBV25-1 | NA | CASNEGNEQFF | TGTGCCAGCAATGAGGGCAATGAGCAGTTCTTC
NA | TRBJ2-5 | TRBV24-1 | NA | CATSDLRSRGETQYF | TGTGCCACCAGTGATTTGCGGTCCAGGGGTGAGACCCAGTACTTC
NA | TRBJ2-3 | TRBV20-1 | NA | CSASQGGLASNTQYF | TGCAGTGCTAGCCAGGGTGGGCTAGCGTCGAATACGCAGTATTTT
NA | TRBJ2-7 | TRBV13 | NA | CASSLRGSRYEQYF | TGTGCCAGCAGCTTACGGGGTAGCAGGTACGAGCAGTACTTC
NA | TRBJ2-1 | TRBV6-5 | NA | CASSGSVESSYNEQFF | TGTGCCAGCAGTGGTAGCGTGGAAAGCTCCTACAATGAGCAGTTCTTC
NA | TRBJ1-4 | TRBV5-6 | NA | CASSRPPGATNEKLFF | TGTGCCAGCAGTCGGCCACCAGGGGCAACTAATGAAAAACTGTTTTTT
NA | TRBJ2-5 | TRBV29-1 | TRBD2 | CSGRLATGGETQYF | TGCAGCGGACGCCTCGCCACGGGGGGTGAGACCCAGTACTTC
few | TRBJ2-3 | TRBV7-2 | TRBD2 | CASSFVAGGSYGTDTQYF | TGTGCCAGCAGCTTCGTAGCGGGAGGGTCGTATGGCACAGATACGCAGTATTTT
few | TRBJ2-1 | TRBV9 | NA | CASSVGPAVNDNEQFF | TGTGCCAGCAGCGTAGGTCCAGCGGTAAACGATAATGAGCAGTTCTTC
NA | TRBJ1-5 | TRBV12-3/TRBV12-4 | NA | CASSFYGSGQPQHF | TGTGCCAGCAGTTTTTATGGTTCTGGACAGCCCCAGCATTTT
NA | TRBJ2-7 | TRBV18 | TRBD1 | CASSPGTGGPYEQYF | TGTGCCAGCTCACCAGGGACAGGGGGACCCTACGAGCAGTACTTC
NA | TRBJ2-3 | TRBV6-2/TRBV6-3 | NA | CASKMFSTDTQYF | TGTGCCAGCAAGATGTTTAGCACAGATACGCAGTATTTT
many | TRBJ2-5 | TRBV30 | NA | CAWRGQQETQYF | TGTGCCTGGAGAGGGCAGCAAGAGACCCAGTACTTC
NA | TRBJ1-1 | TRBV29-1 | NA | CSVKDGMNTEAFF | TGCAGCGTCAAGGACGGCATGAACACTGAAGCTTTCTTT
NA | TRBJ2-1 | TRBV7-6 | TRBD2 | CASSLNLAGPSRVNEQFF | TGTGCCAGCAGCTTGAACCTAGCGGGACCCTCTCGAGTCAATGAGCAGTTCTTC
few | TRBJ2-5 | TRBV6-1 | TRBD2 | CASSEPSGGSWYQETQYF | TGTGCCAGCAGTGAACCTAGCGGGGGGTCCTGGTACCAAGAGACCCAGTACTTC
NA | TRBJ2-2 | TRBV7-2 | NA | CASSSSPHLSTGELFF | TGTGCCAGCAGCTCTTCTCCTCACCTCTCCACCGGGGAGCTGTTTTTT
NA | TRBJ2-1 | TRBV11-3 | TRBD2 | CASSSRLAGVVEQFF | TGTGCCAGCAGCTCCAGACTAGCGGGAGTCGTTGAGCAGTTCTTC
few | TRBJ2-7 | TRBV7-6 | TRBD1 | CASSSNTGQSYEQYF | TGTGCCAGCAGTTCCAATACGGGACAGTCCTACGAGCAGTACTTC
once | TRBJ1-3 | TRBV30 | NA | CAGVQSGNTIYF | TGTGCAGGCGTACAATCTGGAAACACCATATATTTT
NA | TRBJ1-1 | TRBV3-1 | NA | CASSQASRRNTEAFF | TGTGCCAGCAGCCAAGCGTCCCGGCGGAACACTGAAGCTTTCTTT
NA | TRBJ2-7 | TRBV13 | NA | CASSLRGGSIYEQYF | TGTGCCAGCAGCTTAAGGGGCGGTTCTATCTACGAGCAGTACTTC
few | TRBJ2-3 | TRBV5-1 | TRBD1 | CASSSIGTGGADTQYF | TGCGCCAGCAGCTCCATCGGGACAGGGGGTGCAGATACGCAGTATTTT
NA | TRBJ1-1 | TRBV20-1 | TRBD1 | CSAPRDRQNTEAFF | TGCAGTGCTCCCAGGGACAGGCAAAACACTGAAGCTTTCTTT
few | TRBJ1-2 | TRBV20-1 | NA | CSAEGLHGYTF | TGCAGTGCCGAGGGTTTACATGGCTACACCTTC
few | TRBJ1-3 | TRBV4-1 | TRBD1 | CASSPGTGVGNTIYF | TGCGCCAGCAGCCCAGGGACAGGGGTTGGAAACACCATATATTTT
NA | TRBJ2-7 | TRBV9 | NA | CASSHRDGSYEQYF | TGTGCCAGCAGCCACCGGGACGGCTCCTACGAGCAGTACTTC
NA | TRBJ2-4 | TRBV5-8 | TRBD1 | CASSSGTGGPAKNIQYF | TGTGCCAGCAGCTCCGGGACAGGGGGCCCAGCCAAAAACATTCAGTACTTC
NA | TRBJ2-7 | TRBV4-2 | NA | CASSRCKWGENYEQYF | TGTGCCAGCAGCCGCTGCAAGTGGGGTGAAAACTACGAGCAGTACTTC
few | TRBJ1-6 | TRBV7-3 | NA | CASSFDWKDPLHF | TGTGCCAGCAGCTTCGATTGGAAGGATCCCCTCCACTTT
NA | TRBJ1-2 | TRBV7-9 | TRBD1 | CASSFWDRLYGYTF | TGTGCCAGCAGTTTCTGGGACAGGCTCTATGGCTACACCTTC
NA | TRBJ1-1 | TRBV20-1 | NA | CSARERTLNTEAFF | TGCAGTGCTAGAGAACGTACCCTGAACACTGAAGCTTTCTTT
NA | TRBJ1-5 | TRBV6-6 | NA | CASSYSVNTKQDLVQPQHF | TGTGCCAGCAGTTACAGCGTCAACACGAAACAGGACCTCGTTCAGCCCCAGCATTTT
many | TRBJ2-7 | TRBV18 | TRBD1 | CASSPTRTGQGTYEQYF | TGTGCCAGCTCACCAACACGAACGGGACAGGGAACCTACGAGCAGTACTTC
few | TRBJ1-1 | TRBV20-1 | TRBD1 | CSALTTGTGYRAFF | TGCAGTGCTCTAACAACCGGGACAGGTTACAGAGCTTTCTTT
NA | TRBJ2-1 | TRBV7-9 | TRBD2 | CASSPSGREYNEQFF | TGTGCCAGCAGCCCTAGCGGGAGAGAATACAATGAGCAGTTCTTC
NA | TRBJ2-1 | TRBV19 | NA | CASSNVGGSSYNEQFF | TGTGCCAGTAGTAACGTTGGGGGTAGCTCCTACAATGAGCAGTTCTTC
few | TRBJ2-6 | TRBV7-9 | TRBD1 | CASSLGDRAGANVLTF | TGTGCCAGCAGCTTGGGGGACAGGGCTGGGGCCAACGTCCTGACTTTC
NA | TRBJ2-5 | TRBV7-8 | NA | CASSSTHQETQYF | TGTGCCAGCAGCTCGACCCATCAAGAGACCCAGTACTTC
few | TRBJ2-3 | TRBV7-3 | TRBD2 | CASSSPGTSVDTQYF | TGTGCCAGCAGCTCCCCCGGGACTAGCGTTGATACGCAGTATTTT
NA | TRBJ1-1 | TRBV4-2 | TRBD1 | CASSPVTGRDDTEAFF | TGTGCCAGCAGCCCTGTGACAGGGCGGGACGACACTGAAGCTTTCTTT
NA | TRBJ2-2 | TRBV27 | NA | CASTSWSEVNTGELFF | TGTGCCAGCACCTCGTGGTCGGAAGTAAACACCGGGGAGCTGTTTTTT
NA | TRBJ2-3 | TRBV29-1 | NA | CSTQLGGRGRDTQYF | TGCAGCACGCAGCTTGGGGGGCGAGGCAGGGATACGCAGTATTTT
NA | TRBJ2-1 | TRBV24-1 | NA | CATASSGAGQKFYNEQFF | TGTGCCACCGCCTCCTCTGGGGCAGGACAGAAATTCTACAATGAGCAGTTCTTC
few | TRBJ2-1 | TRBV19 | TRBD2 | CASSRPPPTSGRPSSYNEQFF | TGTGCCAGTAGTAGACCCCCCCCGACTAGCGGGAGACCAAGCTCCTACAATGAGCAGTTCTTC
NA | TRBJ1-2 | TRBV5-5 | NA | CASSLLEGGGYTF | TGTGCCAGCAGCTTGCTCGAAGGAGGGGGTTACACCTTC
NA | TRBJ2-2 | TRBV12-3/TRBV12-4 | NA | CASSLAGASAGELFF | TGTGCCAGCAGTTTAGCAGGGGCTTCTGCCGGGGAGCTGTTTTTT
many | TRBJ1-1 | TRBV7-9 | NA | CASSSPTQNTEAFF | TGTGCCAGCAGCTCCCCAACACAGAACACTGAAGCTTTCTTT
few | TRBJ1-2 | TRBV9 | NA | CASEGVGYGYTF | TGTGCCAGCGAAGGGGTGGGCTATGGCTACACCTTC
few | TRBJ1-1 | TRBV29-1 | NA | CSVEGQTNTEAFF | TGCAGCGTTGAAGGACAGACGAACACTGAAGCTTTCTTT
NA | TRBJ2-7 | TRBV11-1 | NA | CASSDPVGSPYEQYF | TGTGCCAGCAGCGACCCGGTTGGGAGCCCCTACGAGCAGTACTTC
NA | TRBJ1-4 | TRBV20-1 | NA | CSARDLRVQEKLFF | TGCAGTGCTAGAGATTTGAGAGTTCAGGAAAAACTGTTTTTT
NA | TRBJ2-1 | TRBV7-9 | TRBD1 | CASSLRDRVYNEQFF | TGTGCCAGCAGCCTCCGGGACAGGGTCTACAATGAGCAGTTCTTC
many | TRBJ2-1 | TRBV5-1 | TRBD2 | CASSLTGTIPNEQFF | TGCGCCAGCAGCTTGACCGGGACTATTCCCAATGAGCAGTTCTTC